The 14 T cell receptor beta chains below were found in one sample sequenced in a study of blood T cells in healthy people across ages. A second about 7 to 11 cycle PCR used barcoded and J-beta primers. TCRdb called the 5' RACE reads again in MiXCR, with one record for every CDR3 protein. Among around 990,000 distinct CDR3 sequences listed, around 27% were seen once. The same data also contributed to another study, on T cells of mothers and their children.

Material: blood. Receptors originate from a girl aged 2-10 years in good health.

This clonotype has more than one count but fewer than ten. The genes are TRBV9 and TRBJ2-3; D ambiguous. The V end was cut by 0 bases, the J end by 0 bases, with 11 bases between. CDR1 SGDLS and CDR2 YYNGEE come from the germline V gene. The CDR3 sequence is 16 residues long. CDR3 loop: CASSVAGSPSTDTQYF. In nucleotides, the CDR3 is TGTGCCAGCAGCGTAGCGGGCAGCCCTAGCACAGATACGCAGTATTTT. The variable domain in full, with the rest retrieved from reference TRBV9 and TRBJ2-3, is DSGVTQTPKHLITATGQRVTLRCSPRSGDLSVYWYQQSLDQGLQFLIQYYNGEERAKGNILERFSAQQFPDLHSELNLSSLELGDSALYFCASSVAGSPSTDTQYFGPGTRLTVL.

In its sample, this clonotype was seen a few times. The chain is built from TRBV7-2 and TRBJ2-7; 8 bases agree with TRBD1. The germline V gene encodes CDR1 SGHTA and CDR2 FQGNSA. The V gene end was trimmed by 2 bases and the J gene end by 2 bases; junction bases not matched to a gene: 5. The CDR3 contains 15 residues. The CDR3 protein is CASSLPATGAYEQYF. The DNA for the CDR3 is TGTGCCAGCAGCTTACCGGCGACAGGGGCCTACGAGCAGTACTTC.

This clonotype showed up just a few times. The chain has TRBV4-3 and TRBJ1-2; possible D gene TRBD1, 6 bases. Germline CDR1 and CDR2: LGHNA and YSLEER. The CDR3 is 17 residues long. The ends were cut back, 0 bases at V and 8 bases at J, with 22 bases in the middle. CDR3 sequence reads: CASSQDPVGRGSVGYTF. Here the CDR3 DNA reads TGCGCCAGCAGCCAAGATCCGGTGGGCAGGGGTTCTGTGGGCTACACCTTC.

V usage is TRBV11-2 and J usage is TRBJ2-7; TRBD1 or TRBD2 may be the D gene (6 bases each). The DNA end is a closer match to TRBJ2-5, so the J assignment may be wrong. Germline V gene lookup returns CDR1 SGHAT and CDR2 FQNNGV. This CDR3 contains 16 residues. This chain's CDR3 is CASSLFRSGARETQYF. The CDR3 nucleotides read TGTGCCAGCAGCTTGTTTCGATCGGGGGCAAGAGAGACCCAGTACTTC.

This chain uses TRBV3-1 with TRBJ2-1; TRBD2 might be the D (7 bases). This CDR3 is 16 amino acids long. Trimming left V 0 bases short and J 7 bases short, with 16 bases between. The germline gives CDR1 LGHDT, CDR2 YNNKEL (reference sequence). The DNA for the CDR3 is TGTGCCAGCAGCCAAGATGGGGGGGCCCTCCCAAATGAGCAGTTCTTC. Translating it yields CASSQDGGALPNEQFF.

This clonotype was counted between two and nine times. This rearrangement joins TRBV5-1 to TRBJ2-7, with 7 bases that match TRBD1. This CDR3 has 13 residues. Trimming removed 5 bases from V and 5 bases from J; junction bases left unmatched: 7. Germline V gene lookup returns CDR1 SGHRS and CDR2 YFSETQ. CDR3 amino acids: CASRGTVANEQYF. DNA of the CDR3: TGCGCCAGCAGGGGGACAGTGGCAAACGAGCAGTACTTC.

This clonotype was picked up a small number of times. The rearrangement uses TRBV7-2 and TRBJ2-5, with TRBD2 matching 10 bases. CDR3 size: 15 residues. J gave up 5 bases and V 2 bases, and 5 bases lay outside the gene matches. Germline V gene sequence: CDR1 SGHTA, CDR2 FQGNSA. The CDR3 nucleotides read TGTGCCAGCAGCTTACTAGCGGGGGTTTGGGAGACCCAGTACTTC. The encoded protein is CASSLLAGVWETQYF.

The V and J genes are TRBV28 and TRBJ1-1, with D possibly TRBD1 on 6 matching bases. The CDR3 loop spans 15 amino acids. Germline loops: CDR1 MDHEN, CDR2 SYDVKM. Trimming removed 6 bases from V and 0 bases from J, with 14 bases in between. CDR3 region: CASRLTGPVNTEAFF. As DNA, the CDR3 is TGTGCCAGCAGGCTTACAGGGCCGGTGAACACTGAAGCTTTCTTT.

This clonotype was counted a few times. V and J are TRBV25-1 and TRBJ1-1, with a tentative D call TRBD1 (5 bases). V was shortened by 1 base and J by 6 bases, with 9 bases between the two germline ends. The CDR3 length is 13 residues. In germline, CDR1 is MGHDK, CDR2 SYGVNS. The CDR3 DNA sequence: TGTGCCAGCAGTGAATCAGGGATTGCTGAAGCTTTCTTT. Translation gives CASSESGIAEAFF.

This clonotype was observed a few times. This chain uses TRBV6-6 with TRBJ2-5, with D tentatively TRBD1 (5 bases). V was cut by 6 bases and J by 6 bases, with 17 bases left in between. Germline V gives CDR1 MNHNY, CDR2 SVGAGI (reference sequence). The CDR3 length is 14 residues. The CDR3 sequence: CASSLDRSQKTQYF. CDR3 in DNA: TGTGCCAGCAGCCTCGACAGATCCCAGAAGACCCAGTACTTC.

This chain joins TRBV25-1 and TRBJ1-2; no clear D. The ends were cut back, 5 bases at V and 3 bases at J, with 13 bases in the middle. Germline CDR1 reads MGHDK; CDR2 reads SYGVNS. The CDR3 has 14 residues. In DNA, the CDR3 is TGTGCCAGCAGTCCCACGGGCACCTACTATGGCTACACCTTC. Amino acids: CASSPTGTYYGYTF.

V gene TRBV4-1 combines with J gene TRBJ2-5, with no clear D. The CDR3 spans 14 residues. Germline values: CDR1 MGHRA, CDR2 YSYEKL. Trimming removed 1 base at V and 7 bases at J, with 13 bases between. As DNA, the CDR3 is TGCGCCAGCAGCCAAGCTGGGCTGATGGGGACCCAGTACTTC. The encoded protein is CASSQAGLMGTQYF.

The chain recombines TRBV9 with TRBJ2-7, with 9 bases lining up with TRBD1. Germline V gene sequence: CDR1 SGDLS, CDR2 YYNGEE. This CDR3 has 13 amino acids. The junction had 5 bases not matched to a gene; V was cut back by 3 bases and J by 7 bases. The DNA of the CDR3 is TGTGCCAGCAGCGCGGGACAGGGATGGGAGCAGTACTTC. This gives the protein CASSAGQGWEQYF.

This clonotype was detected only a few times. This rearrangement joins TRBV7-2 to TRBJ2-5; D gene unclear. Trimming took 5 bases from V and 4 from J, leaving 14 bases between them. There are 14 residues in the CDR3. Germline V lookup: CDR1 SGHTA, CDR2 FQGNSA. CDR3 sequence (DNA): TGTGCCAGCAGCCCCTTACGGACGGGAGAGACCCAGTACTTC. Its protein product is CASSPLRTGETQYF. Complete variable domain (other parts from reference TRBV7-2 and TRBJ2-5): GAGVSQSPSNKVTEKGKDVELRCDPISGHTALYWYRQSLGQGLEFLIYFQGNSAPDKSGLPSDRFSAERTGGSVSTLTIQRTQQEDSAVYLCASSPLRTGETQYFGPGTRLLVL.